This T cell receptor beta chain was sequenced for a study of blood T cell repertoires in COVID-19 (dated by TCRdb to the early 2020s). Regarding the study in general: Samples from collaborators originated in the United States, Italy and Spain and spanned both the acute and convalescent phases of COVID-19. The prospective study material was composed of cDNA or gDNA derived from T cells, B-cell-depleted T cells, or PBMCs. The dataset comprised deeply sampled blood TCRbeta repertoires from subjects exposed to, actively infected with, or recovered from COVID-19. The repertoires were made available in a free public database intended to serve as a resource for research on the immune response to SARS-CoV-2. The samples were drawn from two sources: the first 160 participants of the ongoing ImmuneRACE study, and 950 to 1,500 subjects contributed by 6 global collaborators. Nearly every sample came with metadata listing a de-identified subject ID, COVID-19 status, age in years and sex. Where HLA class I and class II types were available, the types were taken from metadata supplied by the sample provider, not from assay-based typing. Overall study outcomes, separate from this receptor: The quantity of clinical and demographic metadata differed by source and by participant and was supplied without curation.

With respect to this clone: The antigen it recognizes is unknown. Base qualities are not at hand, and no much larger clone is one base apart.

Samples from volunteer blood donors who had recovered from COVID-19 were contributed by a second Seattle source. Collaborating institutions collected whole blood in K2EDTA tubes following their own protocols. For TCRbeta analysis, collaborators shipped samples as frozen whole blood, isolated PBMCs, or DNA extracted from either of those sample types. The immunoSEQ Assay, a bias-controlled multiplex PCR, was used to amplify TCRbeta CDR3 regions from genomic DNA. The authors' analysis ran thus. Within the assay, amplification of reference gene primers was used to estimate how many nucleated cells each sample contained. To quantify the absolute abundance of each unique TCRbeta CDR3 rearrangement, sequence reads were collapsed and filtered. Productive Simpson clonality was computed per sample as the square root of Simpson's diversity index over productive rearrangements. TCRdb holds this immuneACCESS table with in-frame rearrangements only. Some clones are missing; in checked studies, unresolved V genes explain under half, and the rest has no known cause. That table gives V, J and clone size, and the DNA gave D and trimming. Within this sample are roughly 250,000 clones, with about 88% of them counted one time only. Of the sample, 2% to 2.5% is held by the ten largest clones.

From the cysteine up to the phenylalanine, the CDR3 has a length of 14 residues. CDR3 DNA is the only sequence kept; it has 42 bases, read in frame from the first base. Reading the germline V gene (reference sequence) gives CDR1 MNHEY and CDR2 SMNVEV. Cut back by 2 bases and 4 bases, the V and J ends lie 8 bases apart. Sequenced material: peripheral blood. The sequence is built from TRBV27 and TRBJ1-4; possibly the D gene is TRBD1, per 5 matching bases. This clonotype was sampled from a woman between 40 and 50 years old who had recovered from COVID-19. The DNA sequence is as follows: TGTGCCAGCAGTTTAAGACAGTTTAATGAAAAACTGTTTTTT. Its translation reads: CASSLRQFNEKLFF.